These 32 T cell receptor beta chains originate from one sample sequenced in a study of blood T cell repertoires in COVID-19. Assay used: immunoSEQ multiplex PCR; TCRdb lists only in-frame clones, some missing. The profile shows 100,000 to 150,000 clones, roughly 85% of them singletons. The sample comprised peripheral blood. The receptors originated from a woman of 80 years or more with COVID-19, enrolled during active disease.

The V call is TRBV19, the J call TRBJ2-5; 8 nucleotides line up with TRBD2. This CDR3 spans 14 amino acids. With V trimmed by 4 bases and J by 4 bases, 5 bases remained unmatched. CDR1 is LNHDA and CDR2 is SQIVND in the germline V gene (reference sequence). CDR3 in amino acids: CASSRREGRETQYF. CDR3 coding DNA: TGTGCCAGTAGTAGACGGGAGGGCCGAGAGACCCAGTACTTC.

The chain recombines TRBV6-5 with TRBJ2-3; 8 nucleotides match TRBD1. Germline loops: CDR1 MNHEY, CDR2 SVGAGI. CDR3 length: 15 residues. V gave up 0 bases and J gave up 5 bases; unmatched junction bases: 4. The CDR3 here is CASSYSQGGQDTQYF. The CDR3 DNA is TGTGCCAGCAGTTACTCACAGGGGGGACAAGATACGCAGTATTTT.

The DNA of the CDR3 is TGTGCCAGCAGCCAAGGACAGGGGTGGGACGAGCAGTACTTC. Its protein is CASSQGQGWDEQYF. The V and J genes are TRBV4-2 and TRBJ2-7; 8 nucleotides line up with TRBD1. The germline CDR1 and CDR2 sequences are LGHNA and YNFKEQ. The CDR3 runs 14 residues. V dropped 1 base and J dropped 5; count of bases not matched to a gene: 4.

The rearrangement links TRBV19 to TRBJ1-2, with D uncertain. Deletions cut 3 bases from V and 6 bases from J, with 14 bases between. The CDR3 runs 14 residues. CDR1 is LNHDA, CDR2 SQIVND, per germline (reference sequence). CDR3 loop: CASSMSTLHHGYTF. The CDR3 DNA sequence: TGTGCCAGTAGTATGAGCACCCTGCACCATGGCTACACCTTC.

This chain joins TRBV14 and TRBJ2-3, with a tentative D call TRBD2 (6 bases). CDR3 length: 15 residues. The V and J ends lost 2 bases and 3 bases respectively, with 12 bases between them. Germline-derived CDR1 and CDR2 are SGHDN and FVKESK. Here the CDR3 reads CASSQLQAGTDTQYF. The DNA of the CDR3 is TGTGCCAGCAGCCAACTTCAGGCGGGGACAGATACGCAGTATTTT. Combining the CDR3 with reference TRBV14 and TRBJ2-3 gives the whole variable domain EAGVTQFPSHSVIEKGQTVTLRCDPISGHDNLYWYRRVMGKEIKFLLHFVKESKQDESGMPNNRFLAERTGGTYSTLKVQPAELEDSGVYFCASSQLQAGTDTQYFGPGTRLTVL.

The chain has TRBV7-2 and TRBJ2-2, with 7 bases identical to TRBD2. V trimming: 0 bases; J trimming: 5 bases; junction bases outside the gene matches: 3. The CDR3 runs to 15 residues. Germline loops: CDR1 SGHTA, CDR2 FQGNSA. Written as DNA, the CDR3 is TGTGCCAGCAGCTTAGCGTGGGGGGGTACCGGGGAGCTGTTTTTT. It translates to CASSLAWGGTGELFF.

The chain joins TRBV9 to TRBJ2-3; tentative D call: TRBD2 (5 bases). The CDR3 sequence is 14 residues long. The germline V and J ends were trimmed by 4 bases and 2 bases, with 11 bases remaining between them. CDR1 and CDR2 from the germline V gene are SGDLS and YYNGEE. The CDR3 loop reads CASSPSGNTDTQYF. Here the CDR3 DNA reads TGTGCCAGCAGCCCAAGCGGAAACACAGATACGCAGTATTTT.

The gene calls are TRBV9 and TRBJ2-2; possibly TRBD2 for D (5 bases). The CDR3 covers 16 residues. Germline V gene lookup returns CDR1 SGDLS and CDR2 YYNGEE. The V end was cut by 0 bases, the J end by 5 bases, with 14 bases between. The CDR3 here is CASSVAIAGLTGELFF. DNA for the CDR3: TGTGCCAGCAGCGTAGCTATCGCGGGTTTAACCGGGGAGCTGTTTTTT.

The rearrangement uses TRBV7-2 and TRBJ2-7; D is uncertain. V lost 4 bases to trimming and J lost 4 bases, with 5 bases between them. The V gene's germline CDR1 is SGHTA and CDR2 FQGNSA. This CDR3 is 11 amino acids long. The CDR3 protein is CASSSFYEQYF. The CDR3 bases are TGTGCCAGCAGCTCTTTTTACGAGCAGTACTTC.

The genes are TRBV14 and TRBJ1-1; 7 positions agree with TRBD1. This CDR3 is built from 16 residues. With 0 bases clipped from V and 1 base from J, the junction kept 5 bases outside the gene matches. The germline CDR1 and CDR2 sequences are SGHDN and FVKESK. This chain's CDR3 is CASSQDLGQTNTEAFF. The CDR3 DNA sequence: TGTGCCAGCAGCCAAGATTTGGGACAGACGAACACTGAAGCTTTCTTT.

The chain couples TRBV12-3 or TRBV12-4 to TRBJ2-7; D may be TRBD1 (5 bases). V lost 6 bases and J lost 3, with 12 bases in between. This CDR3 region has 13 residues. CDR3 bases: TGTGCCAGCAGAAAAGACAGTTTCTACGAGCAGTACTTC. Protein: CASRKDSFYEQYF.

The CDR3 DNA reads as TGTGCCAGCAGAAGAGCGGGAGGGCCTTTTTATGAGCAGTTCTTC. This codes for CASRRAGGPFYEQFF. The rearrangement joins TRBV27 to TRBJ2-1; 10 nucleotides agree with TRBD2. V lost 6 bases and J lost 8; bases outside the gene matches: 10. This CDR3 spans 15 amino acids. CDR1 is MNHEY and CDR2 is SMNVEV in the germline V gene (reference sequence).

This clone was picked up one time. The J gene is TRBJ1-6, the V gene TRBV5-6; possibly TRBD1 for D (5 bases). V lost 0 bases to trimming and J lost 2 bases, with 9 bases between them. The CDR3 runs 16 residues. CDR1 SGHDT and CDR2 YYEEEE come from the germline V gene. The CDR3 is CASSLGGGTYNSPLHF. Written as DNA, the CDR3 is TGTGCCAGCAGCTTGGGGGGCGGCACCTATAATTCACCCCTCCACTTT.

The chain uses TRBV7-6 and TRBJ2-3, with TRBD2 matching over 10 bases. V lost 4 bases, J lost 5 bases, and 9 bases stayed unmatched. CDR1 is SGHVS and CDR2 is FNYEAQ in the germline V gene. The CDR3 totals 16 residues. CDR3 protein: CASSSRGASGRDTQYF. CDR3 sequence (DNA): TGTGCCAGCAGCTCAAGGGGGGCTAGCGGGAGAGATACGCAGTATTTT.

The rearrangement uses TRBV6-5 and TRBJ1-4; no firm D call. The CDR3 runs 13 residues. CDR1 and CDR2 from the germline V gene are MNHEY and SVGAGI. The V end lost 11 bases, the J end lost 3 bases, and 13 bases lay between the germline ends. CDR3 DNA sequence: TGTGCCCTACGGGGTGCAGCTAATGAAAAACTGTTTTTT. Protein: CALRGAANEKLFF.

CDR3 in amino acids: CASSPKSDPGSYGYTF. The CDR3 DNA is TGTGCCAGCTCACCAAAAAGTGATCCGGGTTCCTATGGCTACACCTTC. The chain employs TRBV18 and TRBJ1-2; no definite D call. The CDR3 covers 16 residues. Trimming took off 2 bases at V and 4 bases at J, with 17 bases between the two ends. The germline gives CDR1 KGHSH, CDR2 LQKENI.

This clone has only one observation. This chain connects TRBV7-9 to TRBJ2-5, with 10 bases matching TRBD1. Germline CDR1 and CDR2: SEHNR and FQNEAQ (reference sequence). The junction had 8 bases not matched to a gene; V was cut back by 5 bases and J by 5 bases. The CDR3 is 15 amino acids. DNA of the CDR3: TGTGCCAGCAGCCCGGGACAGGGGAATTCGGAGACCCAGTACTTC. This codes for CASSPGQGNSETQYF.

The chain links TRBV3-1 (or the pseudogene TRBV3-2) to TRBJ1-2, with a weak D call TRBD1 (6 bases). V was clipped by 0 bases and J by 7 bases, with 18 bases between them. The V gene's germline CDR1 is LGHDT and CDR2 YNNKEL (reference sequence). The CDR3 has 16 residues. CDR3 nucleotides: TGTGCCAGCAGCCAAGAAGAGGGCCACAGGGAGGGTGGCTACACCTTC. Its translation: CASSQEEGHREGGYTF.

The chain employs TRBV11-1 and TRBJ2-3; 11 positions match TRBD2. CDR3 length: 15 residues. Germline trimming cut 3 bases from V and 5 bases from J; bases unmatched to any gene: 4. Germline-derived CDR1 and CDR2 are SGHAT and FQDESV (reference sequence). Written as DNA, the CDR3 is TGTGCCAGCAGCTTTAGCGGGAGGGCAAAAGATACGCAGTATTTT. Residues: CASSFSGRAKDTQYF.

The chain employs TRBV25-1 and TRBJ2-7, with a possible D match to TRBD2 (5 bases). Deletions cut 10 bases from V and 0 bases from J, with 10 bases between. The CDR3 contains 12 residues. Germline assignment: CDR1 MGHDK and CDR2 SYGVNS. The CDR3 loop is CATSRGSYEQYF. The CDR3 nucleotides read TGTGCCACATCCCGGGGCTCCTACGAGCAGTACTTC.

This clone showed up just once. The V gene is TRBV7-2, the J gene TRBJ2-1; TRBD2 might be the D (5 bases). V was trimmed by 9 bases and J by 4 bases, leaving 16 bases between them. The V gene's germline CDR1 is SGHTA and CDR2 FQGNSA. CDR3 length: 14 amino acids. The CDR3 nucleotides are TGTGCCAGTTTCGGACTGGAAACTTACAATGAGCAGTTCTTC. It is translated as CASFGLETYNEQFF.

For the CDR3, the DNA is TGTGCCAGCAGCACAGGTGTCCGGGAGGGTTACAATGAGCAGTTCTTC. Protein: CASSTGVREGYNEQFF. The chain links TRBV7-8 to TRBJ2-1; 8 positions agree with TRBD2. V trimming: 5 bases; J trimming: 4 bases; junction bases outside the gene matches: 10. Germline V gene sequence: CDR1 SGHVS, CDR2 FQNEAQ. The CDR3 contains 16 residues.

The chain employs TRBV7-2 and TRBJ1-5; TRBD1 aligns across 7 bases. V was clipped by 3 bases and J by 6 bases; unmatched bases: 5. Germline V gene sequence: CDR1 SGHTA, CDR2 FQGNSA. This CDR3 region has 14 residues. CDR3 sequence (DNA): TGTGCCAGCAGCTTTCAGGGGGAAGGTCAGCCCCAGCATTTT. This codes for CASSFQGEGQPQHF.

V is TRBV3-1 (or the pseudogene TRBV3-2) and J is TRBJ2-7, with a weak D call TRBD1 (5 bases). Trimming shortened V by 1 base and J by 2 bases, and 15 bases separated the two germline ends. CDR1 is LGHDT, CDR2 YNNKEL, per germline (reference sequence). There are 16 residues in the CDR3. The CDR3 region is CASSQGTSIRTYEQYF. CDR3 nucleotides: TGTGCCAGCAGCCAAGGGACATCTATTCGTACCTACGAGCAGTACTTC.

This clone was seen a single time. The V and J genes are TRBV4-3 and TRBJ1-6; 8 bases line up with TRBD1. V trimming: 0 bases; J trimming: 9 bases; junction bases outside the gene matches: 10. Germline V CDR1 and CDR2: LGHNA, YSLEER. This CDR3 has 17 residues. The DNA of the CDR3 is TGCGCCAGCAGCCAAGATATACCGGGACAGGCAGGTTCACCCCTCCACTTT. Its translation is CASSQDIPGQAGSPLHF.

This clone appeared a few times. The rearrangement links TRBV19 to TRBJ1-1; TRBD1 might be the D (5 bases). This CDR3 has 16 residues. Trimming stripped 2 bases from V and 3 bases from J, with 16 bases between. The V gene's germline CDR1 is LNHDA and CDR2 SQIVND (reference sequence). The CDR3 loop reads CASSIPSGGTDTEAFF. CDR3 DNA sequence: TGTGCCAGTAGTATACCATCGGGGGGTACTGACACTGAAGCTTTCTTT.

The gene calls are TRBV28 and TRBJ2-7; D is unclear. V lost 5 bases to trimming and J lost 13 bases, with 18 bases between them. Germline V lookup: CDR1 MDHEN, CDR2 SYDVKM. The CDR3 runs 12 residues. The CDR3 here is CASSPTLEAAYF. The CDR3 DNA reads as TGTGCCAGCAGTCCCACCCTTGAGGCCGCCTACTTC.

This chain connects TRBV7-2 to TRBJ2-3, with D possibly TRBD2 on 6 matching bases. The CDR3 is 13 amino acids. CDR1 is SGHTA and CDR2 is FQGNSA in the germline V gene. V lost 2 bases, J lost 13 bases, and 16 bases lay in between. CDR3 protein: CASSLLRRDSKYF. In nucleotides, the CDR3 is TGTGCCAGCAGCTTATTAAGGCGGGACTCTAAGTATTTT.

The chain couples TRBV5-1 to TRBJ2-3, with 10 positions matching TRBD1. V gave up 3 bases and J gave up 1 base; unmatched junction bases: 2. CDR3 length: 15 amino acids. Germline loops: CDR1 SGHRS, CDR2 YFSETQ. In DNA form, the CDR3 reads TGCGCCAGCAGCTCGGGGACAGGGGGCACAGATACGCAGTATTTT. This gives the protein CASSSGTGGTDTQYF.

The gene calls are TRBV7-2 and TRBJ2-1, with 10 bases that match TRBD2. J lost 7 bases, V lost 5 bases, and 8 bases had no gene match. Germline V gene data show CDR1 as SGHTA and CDR2 as FQGNSA. This CDR3 has 15 residues. CDR3 bases: TGTGCCAGCAGCATCCCCGGGACTAGCGCAAATGAGCAGTTCTTC. The encoded protein is CASSIPGTSANEQFF. Full variable domain (outside the CDR3, taken from reference TRBV7-2 and TRBJ2-1): GAGVSQSPSNKVTEKGKDVELRCDPISGHTALYWYRQSLGQGLEFLIYFQGNSAPDKSGLPSDRFSAERTGGSVSTLTIQRTQQEDSAVYLCASSIPGTSANEQFFGPGTRLTVL.

The gene calls are TRBV10-3 and TRBJ2-5; D ambiguous. Trimming left V 2 bases short and J 2 bases short, with 6 bases between. This CDR3 region has 13 residues. CDR1 ENHRY and CDR2 SYGVKD come from the germline V gene. CDR3 DNA: TGTGCCATCAGTGAGCGAGCTCAAGAGACCCAGTACTTC. Its protein product is CAISERAQETQYF.

The rearrangement uses TRBV27 and TRBJ2-3; no reliable D call. The ends were cut back, 4 bases at V and 1 base at J, with 3 bases in the middle. Per the germline V gene, CDR1 is MNHEY and CDR2 is SMNVEV (reference sequence). The CDR3 contains 12 residues. The CDR3 DNA is TGTGCCAGCAGTTCGGGCACAGATACGCAGTATTTT. It yields the protein CASSSGTDTQYF.